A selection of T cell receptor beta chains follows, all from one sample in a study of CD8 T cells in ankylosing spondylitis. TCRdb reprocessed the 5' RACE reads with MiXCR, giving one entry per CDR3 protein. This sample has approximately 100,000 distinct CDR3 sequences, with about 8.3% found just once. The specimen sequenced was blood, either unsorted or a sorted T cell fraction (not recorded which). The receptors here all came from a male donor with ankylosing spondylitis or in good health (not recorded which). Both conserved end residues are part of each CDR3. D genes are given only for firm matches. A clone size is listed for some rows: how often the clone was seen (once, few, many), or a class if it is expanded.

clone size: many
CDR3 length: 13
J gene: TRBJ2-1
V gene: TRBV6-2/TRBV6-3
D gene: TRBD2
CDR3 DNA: TGTGCCAGCCTGGCTAGCGGATACAATGAGCAGTTCTTC
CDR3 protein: CASLASGYNEQFF

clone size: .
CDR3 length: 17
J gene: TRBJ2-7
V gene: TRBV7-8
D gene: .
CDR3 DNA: TGTGCCAGCAGCTTAATCAGTTCCGGACTCGGGGCCTACGAGCAGTACTTC
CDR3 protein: CASSLISSGLGAYEQYF

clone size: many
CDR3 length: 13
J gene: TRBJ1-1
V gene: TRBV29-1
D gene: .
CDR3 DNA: TGCAGCGTTGGGGTCGGGGGGAACACTGAAGCTTTCTTT
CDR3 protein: CSVGVGGNTEAFF

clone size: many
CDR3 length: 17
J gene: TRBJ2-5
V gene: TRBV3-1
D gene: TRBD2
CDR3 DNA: TGTGCCAGCTGCCGCGGCCGGGCAGCGGGAGACGAAGAGACCCAGTACTTC
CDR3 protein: CASCRGRAAGDEETQYF

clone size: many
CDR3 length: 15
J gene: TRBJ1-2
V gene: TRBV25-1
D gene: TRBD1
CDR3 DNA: TGTGCCAGCAGTGAAGTGAAGACAGGGAGTAGTGGCTACACCTTC
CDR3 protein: CASSEVKTGSSGYTF

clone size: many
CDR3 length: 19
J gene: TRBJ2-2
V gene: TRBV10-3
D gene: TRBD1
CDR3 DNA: TGTGCCATCAGTGACCACCACGGGACAGGGGGTAGTCCCACCGGGGAGCTGTTTTTT
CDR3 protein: CAISDHHGTGGSPTGELFF

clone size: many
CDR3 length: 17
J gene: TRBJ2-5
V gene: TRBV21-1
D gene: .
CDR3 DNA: TGTGCCAGCATGGCGAATTCGGGCGTGGCGGGAGCAGAGACCCAGTACTTC
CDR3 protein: CASMANSGVAGAETQYF

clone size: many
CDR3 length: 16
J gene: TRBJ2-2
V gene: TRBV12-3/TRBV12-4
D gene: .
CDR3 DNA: TGTGCCAGCAGTCCCGTGGGGTTTTCAGGTACCGGGGAGCTGTTTTTT
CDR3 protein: CASSPVGFSGTGELFF

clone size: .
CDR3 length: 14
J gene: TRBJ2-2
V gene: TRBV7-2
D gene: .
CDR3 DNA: TGTGTCTTTGACGGGGGAAGGAACACCGGGGAGCTGTTTTTT
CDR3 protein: CVFDGGRNTGELFF

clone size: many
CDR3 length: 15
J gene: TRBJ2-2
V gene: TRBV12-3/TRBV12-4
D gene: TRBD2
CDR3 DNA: TGTGCCAGCAGTCCCTCTCGGGGGGGCCCCGGGGAGCTGTTTTTT
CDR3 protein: CASSPSRGGPGELFF

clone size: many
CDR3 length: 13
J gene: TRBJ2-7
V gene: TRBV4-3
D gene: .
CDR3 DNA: TGCGCCAGCAGCCAAGATCTCCCCTACGAGCAGTACTTC
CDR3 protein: CASSQDLPYEQYF

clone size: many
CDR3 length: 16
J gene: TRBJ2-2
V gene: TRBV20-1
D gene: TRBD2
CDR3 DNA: TGCAGTGCTAGAGATAGGCGAGCGGGGGACACCGGGGAGCTGTTTTTT
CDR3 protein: CSARDRRAGDTGELFF

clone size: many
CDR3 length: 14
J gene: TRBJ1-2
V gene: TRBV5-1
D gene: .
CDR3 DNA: TGCGCCAGCAGCCCGGGAGGCGGGGGAGATGGCTACACCTTC
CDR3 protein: CASSPGGGGDGYTF

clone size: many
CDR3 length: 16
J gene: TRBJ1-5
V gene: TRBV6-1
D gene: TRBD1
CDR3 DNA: TGTGCCAGCAGTAAGGGGGACAGGGGATGGGGTCAGCCCCAGCATTTT
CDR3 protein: CASSKGDRGWGQPQHF

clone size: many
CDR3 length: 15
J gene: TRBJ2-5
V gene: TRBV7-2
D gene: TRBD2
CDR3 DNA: TGTGCCAGCAGCTTAGTAGCGGGGGTTAGAGAGACCCAGTACTTC
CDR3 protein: CASSLVAGVRETQYF

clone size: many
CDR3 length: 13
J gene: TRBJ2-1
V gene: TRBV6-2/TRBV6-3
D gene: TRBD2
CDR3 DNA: TGTGCCAGCAGTTACTCGGAGCGGGGTGTGCAGTTCTTC
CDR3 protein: CASSYSERGVQFF

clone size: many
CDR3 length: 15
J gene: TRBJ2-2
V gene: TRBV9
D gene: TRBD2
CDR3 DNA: TGTGCCAGCAGCGTAGCTAGCGGGAGCACCGGGGAGCTGTTTTTT
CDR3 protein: CASSVASGSTGELFF

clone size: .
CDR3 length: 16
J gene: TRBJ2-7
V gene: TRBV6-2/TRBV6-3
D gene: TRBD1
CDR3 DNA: TGTGCCAGCAGCCGGGACAGGGAGCTCGCGGCCTACGAGCAGTACTTC
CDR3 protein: CASSRDRELAAYEQYF

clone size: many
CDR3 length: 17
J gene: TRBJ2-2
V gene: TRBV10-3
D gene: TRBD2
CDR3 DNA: TGTGCCATCAGTGAGTCACCGACTAGCGGGAGCACCGGGGAGCTGTTTTTT
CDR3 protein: CAISESPTSGSTGELFF

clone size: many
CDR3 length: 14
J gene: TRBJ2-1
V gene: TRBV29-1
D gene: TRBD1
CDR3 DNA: TGCAGCGTTTGCCCGGGACAGGGGAACAATGAGCAGTTCTTC
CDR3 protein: CSVCPGQGNNEQFF

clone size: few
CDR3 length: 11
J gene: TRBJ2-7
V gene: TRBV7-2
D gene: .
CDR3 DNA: TGTGCCAGCGGCTCACCTAACGAGCAGTACTTC
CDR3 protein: CASGSPNEQYF

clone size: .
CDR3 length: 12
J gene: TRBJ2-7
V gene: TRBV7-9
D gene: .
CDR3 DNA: TGTGCCAGCAGCTTATGGCAGAGGGAGCAGTACTTC
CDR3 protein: CASSLWQREQYF

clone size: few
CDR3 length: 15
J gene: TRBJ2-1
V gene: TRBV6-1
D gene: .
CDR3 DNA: TGTGCCAGCAGCCTACTAGCTTCCCCCTCCCATGAGCAGTTCTTC
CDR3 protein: CASSLLASPSHEQFF

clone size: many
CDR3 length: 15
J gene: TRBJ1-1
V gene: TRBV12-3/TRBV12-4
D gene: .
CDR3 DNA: TGTGCCAGCAGTTTGGGGCAGTTCCTCTACACTGAAGCTTTCTTT
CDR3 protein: CASSLGQFLYTEAFF

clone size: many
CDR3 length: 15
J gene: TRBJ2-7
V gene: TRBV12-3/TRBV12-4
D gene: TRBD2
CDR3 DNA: TGTGCCAGCAGTACTCCCCCGGGCGGGGGAAGCGAGCAGTACTTC
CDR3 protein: CASSTPPGGGSEQYF

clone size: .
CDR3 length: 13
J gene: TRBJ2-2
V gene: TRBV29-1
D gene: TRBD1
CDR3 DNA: TGCAGCGCAGGGACAGGGGTCCCCGGGGAGCTGTTTTTT
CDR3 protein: CSAGTGVPGELFF

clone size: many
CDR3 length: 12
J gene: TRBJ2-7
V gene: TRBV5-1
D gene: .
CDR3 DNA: TGCGCCAGCAGTCGGGAGAATGGCGAGCAGTACTTC
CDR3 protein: CASSRENGEQYF

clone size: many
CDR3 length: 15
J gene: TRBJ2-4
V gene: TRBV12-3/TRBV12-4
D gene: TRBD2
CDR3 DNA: TGTGCCAGCAGTTTCGGGGGGACAGCCAAAAACATTCAGTACTTC
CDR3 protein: CASSFGGTAKNIQYF

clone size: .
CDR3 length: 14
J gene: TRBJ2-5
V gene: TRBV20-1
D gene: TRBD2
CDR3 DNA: TGCAGTGCTTCCCGACTAGCGGGAGAGGAGACCCAGTACTTC
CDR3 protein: CSASRLAGEETQYF

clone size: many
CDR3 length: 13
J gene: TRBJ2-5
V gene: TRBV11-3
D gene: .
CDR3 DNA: TGTGCCAGCAGCTTAGCCCATCAAGAGACCCAGTACTTC
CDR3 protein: CASSLAHQETQYF

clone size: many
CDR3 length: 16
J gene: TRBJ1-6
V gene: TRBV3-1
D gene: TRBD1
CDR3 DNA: TGTGCCAGCAGCCAAGTATCTACAGGGGGCAATTCACCCCTCCACTTT
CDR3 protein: CASSQVSTGGNSPLHF

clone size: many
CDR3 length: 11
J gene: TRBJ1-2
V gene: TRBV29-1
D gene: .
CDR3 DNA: TGCAGCGTTGGCGGCCCGTATGGCTACACCTTC
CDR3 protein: CSVGGPYGYTF

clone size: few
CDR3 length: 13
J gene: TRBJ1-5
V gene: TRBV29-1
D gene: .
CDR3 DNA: TGCAGCGTTGAGCAGGGGCCAGGTCAGCCCCAGCATTTT
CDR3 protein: CSVEQGPGQPQHF

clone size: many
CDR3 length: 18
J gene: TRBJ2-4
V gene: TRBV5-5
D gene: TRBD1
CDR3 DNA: TGTGCCAGCAGCTTGATGACAGGGTCGATGCTAGCCAAAAACATTCAGTACTTC
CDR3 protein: CASSLMTGSMLAKNIQYF

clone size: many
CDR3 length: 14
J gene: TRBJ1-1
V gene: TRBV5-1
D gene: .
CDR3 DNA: TGCGCCAGCAGCTCTGCGACGGTGAACACTGAAGCTTTCTTT
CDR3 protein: CASSSATVNTEAFF

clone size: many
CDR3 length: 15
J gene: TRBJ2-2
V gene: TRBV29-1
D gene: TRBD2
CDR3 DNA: TGCAGCGTCTCCCGCGGGGGGGGCCGGGCCGGGGAGCTGTTTTTT
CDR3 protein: CSVSRGGGRAGELFF

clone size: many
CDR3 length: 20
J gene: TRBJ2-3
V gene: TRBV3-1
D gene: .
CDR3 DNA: TGTGCCAGCAGCCAACATGCCCCAGCCGGCCTAGCGAGGGCGACAGATACGCAGTATTTT
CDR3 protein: CASSQHAPAGLARATDTQYF

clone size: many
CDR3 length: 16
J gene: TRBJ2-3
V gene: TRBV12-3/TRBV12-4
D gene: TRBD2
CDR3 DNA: TGTGCCAGCAGCCTCTCCGCTAGCGGGGGGACAGATACGCAGTATTTT
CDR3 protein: CASSLSASGGTDTQYF

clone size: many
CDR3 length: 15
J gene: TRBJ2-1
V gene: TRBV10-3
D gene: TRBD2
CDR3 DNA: TGTGCCATCAGGGGACTAGCGGGAGTCCCCGGGGAGCAGTTCTTC
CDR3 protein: CAIRGLAGVPGEQFF

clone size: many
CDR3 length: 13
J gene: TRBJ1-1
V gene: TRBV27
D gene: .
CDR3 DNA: TGTGCCAGCAGTTTAGGGCCACGTCGTGAAGCTTTCTTT
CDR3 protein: CASSLGPRREAFF

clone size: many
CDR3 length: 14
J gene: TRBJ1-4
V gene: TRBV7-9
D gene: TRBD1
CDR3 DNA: TGTGCCAGCAGCTCTGAACAGGGGGGAGAAAAACTGTTTTTT
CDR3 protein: CASSSEQGGEKLFF

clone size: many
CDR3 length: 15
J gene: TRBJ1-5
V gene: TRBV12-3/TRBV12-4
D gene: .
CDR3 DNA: TGTGCCAGCAGCTTGACAGATACTAGCAATCAGCCCCAGCATTTT
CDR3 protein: CASSLTDTSNQPQHF

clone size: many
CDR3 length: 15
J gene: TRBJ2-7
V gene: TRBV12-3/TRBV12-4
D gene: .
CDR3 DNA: TGTGCCAGCACCACCCGAGGGTCCCAGGGTTACGAGCAGTACTTC
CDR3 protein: CASTTRGSQGYEQYF

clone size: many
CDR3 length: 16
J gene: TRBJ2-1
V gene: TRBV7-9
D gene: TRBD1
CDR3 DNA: TGTGCCAGCAGCACTACTACCTCGACAGGGTACAATGAGCAGTTCTTC
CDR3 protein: CASSTTTSTGYNEQFF

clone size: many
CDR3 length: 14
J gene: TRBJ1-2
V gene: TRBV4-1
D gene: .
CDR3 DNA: TGCGCCAGCAGCCAAGCGGGACGGAACTATGGCTACACCTTC
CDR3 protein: CASSQAGRNYGYTF